These T cell receptor beta chains were read from a single sample in a study of blood T cell repertoires in COVID-19. Assay: immunoSEQ multiplex PCR; the TCRdb copy retains only in-frame clones and omits some. The sample yields about 250,000 clones, approximately 80% seen once. Sequencing input: peripheral blood. These receptors originate from a woman in her sixties or seventies with active or convalescent COVID-19. CDR3s include the opening cysteine and the closing phenylalanine or tryptophan. Each record gives: D gene, V gene, clone size, CDR3 length, J gene, CDR3 DNA, CDR3 protein. D genes are given only for firm matches. Clone size is given for some rows only: seen once, a few or many times, or a class if the clone is expanded.

D: .; V: TRBV9; size: .; length: 13; J: TRBJ2-5; DNA: TGTGCCAGCAGTGGAGCGCTCCAAGAGACCCAGTACTTC; CDR3: CASSGALQETQYF
D: TRBD1; V: TRBV14; size: once; length: 15; J: TRBJ1-2; DNA: TGTGCCAGCAGCCAAGAAAACAGGGGGCTGGATGGCTACACCTTC; CDR3: CASSQENRGLDGYTF
D: .; V: TRBV19; size: .; length: 12; J: TRBJ1-1; DNA: TGTGCCAGTAGTTTAAATCAGGGTAATGCTTTCTTT; CDR3: CASSLNQGNAFF
D: TRBD2; V: TRBV29-1; size: .; length: 14; J: TRBJ2-7; DNA: TGCAGCGTTGAAGTAGGTAGCGGGGGGCACGAGCAGTACTTC; CDR3: CSVEVGSGGHEQYF
D: .; V: TRBV9; size: .; length: 12; J: TRBJ1-1; DNA: TGTGCCAGCAGCGTAGGTTCAGGGCAAGCTTTCTTT; CDR3: CASSVGSGQAFF
D: .; V: TRBV3-1/TRBV3-2; size: few; length: 14; J: TRBJ1-2; DNA: TGTGCCAGCAGCCAAATACACAGGGATAGTGGCTACACCTTC; CDR3: CASSQIHRDSGYTF
D: .; V: TRBV7-2; size: few; length: 14; J: TRBJ2-1; DNA: TGTGCCAGCAGCTTAGGGTCTAGTGAGCATGAGCAGTTCTTC; CDR3: CASSLGSSEHEQFF
D: TRBD1; V: TRBV18; size: .; length: 14; J: TRBJ2-5; DNA: TGTGCCAGCTCACCTAATACAGGGGTGGAGACCCAGTACTTC; CDR3: CASSPNTGVETQYF
D: .; V: TRBV30; size: .; length: 16; J: TRBJ1-6; DNA: TGTGCCTGGAGTCCCCCGGTGTGGGGCAATAATTCACCCCTCCACTTT; CDR3: CAWSPPVWGNNSPLHF
D: .; V: TRBV7-8; size: .; length: 15; J: TRBJ2-3; DNA: TGTGCCAGCAGCTTAGTCCCCAGGGCGAAAGATACGCAGTATTTT; CDR3: CASSLVPRAKDTQYF
D: TRBD1; V: TRBV11-3; size: .; length: 14; J: TRBJ2-7; DNA: TGTGCCAGCAGCTTAGTTGGACAGGGTGGCGAGCAGTACTTC; CDR3: CASSLVGQGGEQYF
D: .; V: TRBV27; size: .; length: 17; J: TRBJ1-2; DNA: TGTGCCAGCAGTTTACGAGGGAGGAGGACTTACTATGGCGACTACACCTTC; CDR3: CASSLRGRRTYYGDYTF
D: .; V: TRBV2; size: few; length: 14; J: TRBJ1-2; DNA: TGTGCCAGCAAGCGGGACACGGGATTGGATGGCTACACCTTC; CDR3: CASKRDTGLDGYTF
D: TRBD1; V: TRBV3-1/TRBV3-2; size: .; length: 15; J: TRBJ1-2; DNA: TGTGCCAGCAGCCTGAGGGACCGGACAGGGATCAGGTTGCTTTTC; CDR3: CASSLRDRTGIRLLF
D: .; V: TRBV5-1; size: .; length: 17; J: TRBJ1-1; DNA: TGCGCCAGCAGCTTGGGCCTATGGGGAGGAGTCGGCACTGAAGCTTTCTTT; CDR3: CASSLGLWGGVGTEAFF
D: .; V: TRBV11-3; size: .; length: 13; J: TRBJ2-1; DNA: TGTGCCAGCAGCTCACCGGCCGGAGATGAGCAGTTCTTC; CDR3: CASSSPAGDEQFF
D: TRBD2; V: TRBV30; size: .; length: 14; J: TRBJ2-7; DNA: TGTGCCTGGAGGAGACTAGCGTTCTCCTACGAGCAGTACTTC; CDR3: CAWRRLAFSYEQYF
D: .; V: TRBV30; size: once; length: 11; J: TRBJ2-2; DNA: TGTGCCTGGAGTGTACAAGGGGAGCTGTTTTTT; CDR3: CAWSVQGELFF
D: TRBD1; V: TRBV6-5; size: .; length: 14; J: TRBJ1-1; DNA: TGTGCCAGCAGTTACCTACAGGGGGGAACTGAAGCTTTCTTT; CDR3: CASSYLQGGTEAFF
D: .; V: TRBV7-8; size: .; length: 14; J: TRBJ1-2; DNA: TGTGCCAGCAGCTTAGCCCTACAGGGACATGGCTACACCTTC; CDR3: CASSLALQGHGYTF
D: .; V: TRBV5-4; size: .; length: 14; J: TRBJ1-2; DNA: TGTGCCAGCAGCTTGGTGGGAGGGCACTATGGCTACACCTTC; CDR3: CASSLVGGHYGYTF
D: .; V: TRBV19; size: .; length: 16; J: TRBJ2-6; DNA: TGTGCCAGTAGGAATCCGCGGGGCTCTGGGGCCAACGTCCTGACTTTC; CDR3: CASRNPRGSGANVLTF
D: TRBD2; V: TRBV19; size: .; length: 16; J: TRBJ2-2; DNA: TGTGCCAGTAGTGCAAATCTAGCGGCGAACACCGGGGAGCTGTTTTTT; CDR3: CASSANLAANTGELFF
D: TRBD1; V: TRBV6-5; size: .; length: 14; J: TRBJ2-1; DNA: TGTGCCAGCAAACGGGGGACAGGGTACAATGAGCAGTTCTTC; CDR3: CASKRGTGYNEQFF
D: .; V: TRBV28; size: .; length: 15; J: TRBJ1-4; DNA: TGTGCCAGCAGTTTAGGGGTGGCGGGGAATGAAAAACTGTTTTTT; CDR3: CASSLGVAGNEKLFF
D: TRBD1; V: TRBV6-1; size: once; length: 14; J: TRBJ1-4; DNA: TGTGCCAGCAGTGAGGGACAGTCGGGTGAAAAACTGTTTTTT; CDR3: CASSEGQSGEKLFF
D: TRBD1; V: TRBV10-2; size: .; length: 12; J: TRBJ1-2; DNA: TGCGCCAGCAGCTTGGACAGGGAGTACTACACCTTC; CDR3: CASSLDREYYTF
D: TRBD2; V: TRBV27; size: .; length: 17; J: TRBJ2-1; DNA: TGTGCCAGCAGTTTATCGCTTAGCGGGTCCTCCTACAATGAGCAGTTCTTC; CDR3: CASSLSLSGSSYNEQFF
D: .; V: TRBV7-9; size: .; length: 17; J: TRBJ2-6; DNA: TGTGCCAGCAGCCTCCAGGGGGGCATCTCTGGGGCCAACGTCCTGACTTTC; CDR3: CASSLQGGISGANVLTF
D: .; V: TRBV10-3; size: few; length: 14; J: TRBJ1-2; DNA: TGTGCCATCAGTGAGTCGCCGGTTAACTATGGCTACACCTTC; CDR3: CAISESPVNYGYTF
D: TRBD1; V: TRBV19; size: .; length: 14; J: TRBJ1-5; DNA: TGTGCCAGTAGTAATACAGGGGGCGGACAGCCCCAGCATTTT; CDR3: CASSNTGGGQPQHF
D: .; V: TRBV4-1; size: many; length: 13; J: TRBJ1-2; DNA: TGCGCCAGCAGCCAGTCCGAGGGCTATGGCTACACCTTC; CDR3: CASSQSEGYGYTF
D: .; V: TRBV6-5; size: few; length: 14; J: TRBJ1-3; DNA: TGTGCCAGCAGCCCACGGCGCCAGGCAATTACCATATATTTT; CDR3: CASSPRRQAITIYF
D: .; V: TRBV5-6; size: once; length: 14; J: TRBJ1-5; DNA: TGTGCCAGCAGCTTGCGGGGGTACAATCAGCCCCAGCATTTT; CDR3: CASSLRGYNQPQHF
D: .; V: TRBV6-6; size: .; length: 14; J: TRBJ1-1; DNA: TGTGCCAGCGATCCGGACCACGGGAGGACTGAAGCTTTCTTT; CDR3: CASDPDHGRTEAFF
D: TRBD2; V: TRBV18; size: .; length: 21; J: TRBJ2-1; DNA: TGTGCCAGCTCACCGACCCCCGGTGGGACTAGCGGGGAGAGCTCCTACAATGAGCAGTTCTTC; CDR3: CASSPTPGGTSGESSYNEQFF
D: .; V: TRBV6-5; size: once; length: 12; J: TRBJ2-4; DNA: TGTGCCAGCATGATACCGGAGGGGTTTCAGTACTTC; CDR3: CASMIPEGFQYF
D: TRBD2; V: TRBV30; size: .; length: 16; J: TRBJ2-1; DNA: TGTGCCTGGGGGGGGTTTGGACTAGCGGGCTCAAATGAGCAGTTCTTC; CDR3: CAWGGFGLAGSNEQFF
D: TRBD2; V: TRBV5-1; size: .; length: 16; J: TRBJ2-5; DNA: TGCGCCAGCAGCCAGGGACTAGCGGGGGGAACTGAGACCCAGTACTTC; CDR3: CASSQGLAGGTETQYF
D: TRBD1; V: TRBV14; size: .; length: 15; J: TRBJ1-1; DNA: TGTGCCAGCAGCCCACGGGACAGGGGAGCCACTGAAGCTTTCTTT; CDR3: CASSPRDRGATEAFF
D: TRBD1; V: TRBV4-1; size: .; length: 13; J: TRBJ1-2; DNA: TGCGCCAGCAGCCAGACAGGGCTGGCTGGCTACACCTTC; CDR3: CASSQTGLAGYTF
D: TRBD1; V: TRBV28; size: .; length: 17; J: TRBJ1-5; DNA: TGTGCCAGCAGTCCATCCGGGACAGGGGGCGTTTTTCAGCCCCAGCATTTT; CDR3: CASSPSGTGGVFQPQHF
D: .; V: TRBV9; size: .; length: 16; J: TRBJ1-6; DNA: TGTGCCAGCAGCGGGAAGACAGGAGACTTTAATTCACCCCTCCACTTT; CDR3: CASSGKTGDFNSPLHF
D: .; V: TRBV28; size: .; length: 11; J: TRBJ1-5; DNA: TGTGCCAGCAGTCTACATCAGCCCCAGCATTTT; CDR3: CASSLHQPQHF
D: .; V: TRBV6-5; size: .; length: 13; J: TRBJ1-6; DNA: TGTGCCAGCAGTTACTATCCGCGGTCACCCCTCCACTTT; CDR3: CASSYYPRSPLHF
D: .; V: TRBV4-1; size: once; length: 16; J: TRBJ1-2; DNA: TGCGCCAGCAGCCCCGGAGACCGGGACACCGGAGATGGCTACACCTTC; CDR3: CASSPGDRDTGDGYTF
D: .; V: TRBV4-1; size: .; length: 14; J: TRBJ2-7; DNA: TGCGCCAGCAGCCTACTGGACAGATCCTACGAGCAGTACTTC; CDR3: CASSLLDRSYEQYF